This T cell receptor (beta chain) is from a study of T cell responses to AZD1222 COVID-19 vaccine. Overall study findings and caveats: Dominant CD4 TCR responses targeted spike regions 160-218 and 743-854. The breadth and depth of Spike-specific TCRs increased once two AZD1222 doses had been given. Reports say nearly half of spike-specific TCRs go after unmutated variant regions.

This table comes from immunoSEQ multiplex PCR, and its TCRdb copy is limited to in-frame clones, with some not included. The sample has around 190,000 clones, just over 85% seen once; the top ten hold 0.45% to 0.55%. Notes on this clone: The antigen remains unidentified.

The CDR3 covers 15 residues. In germline, CDR1 is SGHTA, CDR2 FQGNSA. V was pared by 2 bases and J by 2 bases, with 12 bases between. The chain has TRBV7-2 and TRBJ1-2; a weak D match, TRBD1 (5 bases). This TCR derives from an adult in good health. The sequencing here drew on peripheral blood, taken on day 0 of AZD1222 vaccination. CDR3 amino acids: CASSLSVQENYGYTF. The DNA of the CDR3 is TGTGCCAGCAGCTTATCGGTACAGGAGAACTATGGCTACACCTTC.